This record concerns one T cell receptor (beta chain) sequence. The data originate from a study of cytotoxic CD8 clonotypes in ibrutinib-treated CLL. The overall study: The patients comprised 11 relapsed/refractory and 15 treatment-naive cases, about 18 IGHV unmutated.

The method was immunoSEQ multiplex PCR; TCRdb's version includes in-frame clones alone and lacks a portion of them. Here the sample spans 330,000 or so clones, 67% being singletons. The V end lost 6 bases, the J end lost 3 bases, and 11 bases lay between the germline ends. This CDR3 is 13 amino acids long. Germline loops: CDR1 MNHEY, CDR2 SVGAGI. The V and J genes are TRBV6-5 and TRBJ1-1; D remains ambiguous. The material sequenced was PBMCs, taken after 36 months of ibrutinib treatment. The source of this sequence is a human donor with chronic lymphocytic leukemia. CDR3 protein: CASRPVSYTEAFF. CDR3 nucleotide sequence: TGTGCCAGCAGGCCAGTATCCTACACTGAAGCTTTCTTT.